The clone carrying this T cell receptor beta chain was detected only a few times. The data were produced by immunoSEQ multiplex PCR, yet TCRdb's version contains in-frame clones alone and is incomplete. The table includes about 99,000 clones, 75% to 85% detected once. The data were obtained in a study of PD-1 blockade in classical Hodgkin lymphoma. After autologous stem cell transplantation all patients relapsed, and prior brentuximab vedotin exposure differed between cohorts. This CDR3 has 14 residues. CDR1 is ENHRY, CDR2 SYGVKD, per germline. The ends lost 6 bases at V and 2 bases at J; junction bases unmatched: 2.

The starting material was peripheral blood mononuclear cells (PBMCs), obtained before the second cycle of nivolumab. J is TRBJ1-5 and V is TRBV10-3; 9 nucleotides agree with TRBD1. This receptor was taken from a human donor with classical Hodgkin lymphoma. CDR3 nucleotide sequence: TGTGCCATCAGCCGGACAGGGGGCAATCAGCCCCAGCATTTT. Residues: CAISRTGGNQPQHF.